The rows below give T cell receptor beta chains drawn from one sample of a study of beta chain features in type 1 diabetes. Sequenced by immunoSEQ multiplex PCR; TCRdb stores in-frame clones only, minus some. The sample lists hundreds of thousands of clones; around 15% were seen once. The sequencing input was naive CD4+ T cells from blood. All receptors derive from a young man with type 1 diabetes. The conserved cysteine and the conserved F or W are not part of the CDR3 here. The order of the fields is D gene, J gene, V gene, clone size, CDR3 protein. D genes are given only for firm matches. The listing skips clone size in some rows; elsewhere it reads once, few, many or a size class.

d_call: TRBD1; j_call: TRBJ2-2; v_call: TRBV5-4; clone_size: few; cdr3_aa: ASSVDRGNTGELF
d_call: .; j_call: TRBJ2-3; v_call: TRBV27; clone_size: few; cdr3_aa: ASSLWPRSTDTQY
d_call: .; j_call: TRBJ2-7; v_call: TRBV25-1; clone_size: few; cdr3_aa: ASHPTGPFRYEQY
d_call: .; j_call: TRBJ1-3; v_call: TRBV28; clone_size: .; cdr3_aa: ASSLYGENTIY
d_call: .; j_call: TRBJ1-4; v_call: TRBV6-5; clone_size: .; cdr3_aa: ASLGGGELF
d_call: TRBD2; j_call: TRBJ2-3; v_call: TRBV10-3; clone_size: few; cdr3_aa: AISEGSSGGRDTQY
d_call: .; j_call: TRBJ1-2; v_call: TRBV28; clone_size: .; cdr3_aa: ASSLSAGAYGYT
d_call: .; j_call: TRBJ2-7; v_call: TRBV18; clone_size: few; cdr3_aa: ASSPQWERGTYEQY
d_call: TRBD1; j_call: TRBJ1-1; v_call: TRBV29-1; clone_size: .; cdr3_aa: SVWGQGLTEAF
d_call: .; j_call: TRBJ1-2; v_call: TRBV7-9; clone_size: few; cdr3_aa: ASSPKWLSDNSNYGYT
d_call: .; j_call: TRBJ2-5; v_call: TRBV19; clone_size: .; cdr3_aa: ASSMGGASAETQY
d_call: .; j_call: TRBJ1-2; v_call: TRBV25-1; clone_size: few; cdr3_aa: ASSGPGANYGYT
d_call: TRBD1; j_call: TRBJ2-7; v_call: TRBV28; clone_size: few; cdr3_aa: ATALGQGAQEQY
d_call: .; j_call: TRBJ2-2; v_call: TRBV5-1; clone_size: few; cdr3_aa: ASSSYQGTGELF
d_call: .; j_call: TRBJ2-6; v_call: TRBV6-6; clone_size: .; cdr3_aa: ASSPEPGANVLT
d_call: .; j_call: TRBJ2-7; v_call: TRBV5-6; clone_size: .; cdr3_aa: ASSLGRKNEQY
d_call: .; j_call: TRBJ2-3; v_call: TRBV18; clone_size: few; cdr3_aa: ASSPGALQGDTQY
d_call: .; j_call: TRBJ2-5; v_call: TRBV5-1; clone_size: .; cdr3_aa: ASSLDPGRETQY
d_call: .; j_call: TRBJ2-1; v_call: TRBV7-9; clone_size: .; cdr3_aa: ASSLTINNEQF
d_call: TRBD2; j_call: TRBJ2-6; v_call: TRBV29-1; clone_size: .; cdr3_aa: SVGGGALTNSGANVLT
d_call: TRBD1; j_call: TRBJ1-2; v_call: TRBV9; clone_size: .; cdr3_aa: ASSGDRVANYGYT
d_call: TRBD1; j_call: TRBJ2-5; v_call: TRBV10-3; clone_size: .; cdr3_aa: AISESSGQGPRETQY
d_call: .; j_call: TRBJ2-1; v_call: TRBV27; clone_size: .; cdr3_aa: ASKSPDYNEQF
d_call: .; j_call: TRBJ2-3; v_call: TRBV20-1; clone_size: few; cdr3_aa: SAGGTDTQY
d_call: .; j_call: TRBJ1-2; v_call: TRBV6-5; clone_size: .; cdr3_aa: ASSYGQQANYGYT
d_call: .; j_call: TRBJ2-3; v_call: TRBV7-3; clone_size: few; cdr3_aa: ASSLDRSTDTQY
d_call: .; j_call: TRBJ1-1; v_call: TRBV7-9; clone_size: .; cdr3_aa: ASSLSSLNTEAF
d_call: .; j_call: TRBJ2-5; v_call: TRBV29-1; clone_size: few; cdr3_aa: SVEWEETQY
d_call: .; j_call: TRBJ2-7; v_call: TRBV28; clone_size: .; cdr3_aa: ARQNAGIAGEQY
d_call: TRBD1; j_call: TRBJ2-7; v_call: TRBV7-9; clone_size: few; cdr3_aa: ASSSGPTTGAYEQY
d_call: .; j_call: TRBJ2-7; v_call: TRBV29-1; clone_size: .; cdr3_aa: SGQQGYEQY
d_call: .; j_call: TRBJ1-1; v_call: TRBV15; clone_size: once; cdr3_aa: ATSRDWGARGPEAF
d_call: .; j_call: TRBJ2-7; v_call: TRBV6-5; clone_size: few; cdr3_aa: ASRAFYEQY
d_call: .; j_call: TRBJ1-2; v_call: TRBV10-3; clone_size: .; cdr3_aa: AINSDSYGYT
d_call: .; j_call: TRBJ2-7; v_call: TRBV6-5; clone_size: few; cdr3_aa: ASSYAGQRSYEQY
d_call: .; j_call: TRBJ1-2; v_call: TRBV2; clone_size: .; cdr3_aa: ASSGDPGVVGYT
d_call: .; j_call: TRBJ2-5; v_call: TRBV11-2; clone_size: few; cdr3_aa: ASSRIGGGETQY
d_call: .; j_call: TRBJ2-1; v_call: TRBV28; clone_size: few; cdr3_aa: ATQEQF
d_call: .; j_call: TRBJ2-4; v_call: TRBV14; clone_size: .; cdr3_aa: ASSQDSTSLAKNIQY
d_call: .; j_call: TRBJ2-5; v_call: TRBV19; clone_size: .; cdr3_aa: ASSDRGVGQETQY
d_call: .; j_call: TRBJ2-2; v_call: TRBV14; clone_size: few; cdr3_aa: ASSQVFGKGNTGELF
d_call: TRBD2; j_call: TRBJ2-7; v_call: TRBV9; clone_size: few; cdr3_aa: ASSEGGGYPTEQY
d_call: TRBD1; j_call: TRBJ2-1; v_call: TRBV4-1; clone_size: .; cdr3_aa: ASSQGQGPYNEQF
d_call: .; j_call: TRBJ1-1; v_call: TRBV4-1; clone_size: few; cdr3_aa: ASSTGNTEAF
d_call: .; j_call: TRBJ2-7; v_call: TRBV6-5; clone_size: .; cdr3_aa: ASSPPDSGGYEQY
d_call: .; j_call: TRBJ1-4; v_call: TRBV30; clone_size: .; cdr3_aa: AWRFTGAGEKLF
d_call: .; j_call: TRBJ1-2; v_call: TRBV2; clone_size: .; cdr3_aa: ASSETALPGYT
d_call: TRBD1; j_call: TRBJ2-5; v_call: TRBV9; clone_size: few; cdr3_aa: ASSPGTGVQETQY
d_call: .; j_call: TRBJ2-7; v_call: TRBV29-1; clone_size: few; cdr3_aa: SVEGYGIKSYEQY
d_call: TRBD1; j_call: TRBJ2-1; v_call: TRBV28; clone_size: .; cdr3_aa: ASSGQGQGNEQF
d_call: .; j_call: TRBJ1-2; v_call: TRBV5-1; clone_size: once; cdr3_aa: ASSPEDGYYGYT
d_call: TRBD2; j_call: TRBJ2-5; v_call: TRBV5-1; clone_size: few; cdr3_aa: ASSNTLGEGRETQY
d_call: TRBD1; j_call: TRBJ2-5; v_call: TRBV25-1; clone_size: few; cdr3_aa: ASSGRTGSETQY
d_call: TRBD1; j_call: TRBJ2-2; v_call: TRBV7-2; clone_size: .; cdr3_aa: ASSWTGGRLFTGELF
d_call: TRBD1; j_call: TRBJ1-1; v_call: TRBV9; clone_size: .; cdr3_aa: ASSPTYRDREAF